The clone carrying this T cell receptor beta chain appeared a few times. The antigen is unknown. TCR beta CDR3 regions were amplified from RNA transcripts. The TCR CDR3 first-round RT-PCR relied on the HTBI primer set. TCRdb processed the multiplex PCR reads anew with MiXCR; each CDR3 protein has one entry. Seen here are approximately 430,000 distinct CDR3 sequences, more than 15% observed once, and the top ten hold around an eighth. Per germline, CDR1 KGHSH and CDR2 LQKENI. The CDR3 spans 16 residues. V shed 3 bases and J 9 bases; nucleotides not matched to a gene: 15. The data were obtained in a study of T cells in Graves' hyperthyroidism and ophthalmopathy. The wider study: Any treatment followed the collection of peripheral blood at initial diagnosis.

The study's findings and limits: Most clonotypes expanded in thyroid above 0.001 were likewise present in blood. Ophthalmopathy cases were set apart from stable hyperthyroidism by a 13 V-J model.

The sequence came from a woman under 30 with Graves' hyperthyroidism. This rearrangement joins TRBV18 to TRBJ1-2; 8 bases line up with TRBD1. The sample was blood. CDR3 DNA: TGTGCCAGCTCACCCATGGACAGGGCCAGCGTCAAAAGCTACACCTTC. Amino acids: CASSPMDRASVKSYTF.